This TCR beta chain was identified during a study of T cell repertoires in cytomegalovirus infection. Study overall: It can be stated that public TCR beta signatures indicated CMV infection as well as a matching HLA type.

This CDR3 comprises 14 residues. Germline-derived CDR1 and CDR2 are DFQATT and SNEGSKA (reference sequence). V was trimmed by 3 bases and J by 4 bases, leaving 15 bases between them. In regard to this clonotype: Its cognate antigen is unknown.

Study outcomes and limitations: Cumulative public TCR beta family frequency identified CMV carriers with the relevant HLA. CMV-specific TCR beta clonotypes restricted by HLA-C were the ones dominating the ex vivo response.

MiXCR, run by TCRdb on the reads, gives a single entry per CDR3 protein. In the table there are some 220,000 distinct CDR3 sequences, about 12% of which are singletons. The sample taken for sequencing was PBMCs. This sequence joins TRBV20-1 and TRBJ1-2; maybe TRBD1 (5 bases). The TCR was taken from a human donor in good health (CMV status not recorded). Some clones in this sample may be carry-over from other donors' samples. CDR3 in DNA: TGCAGTGCTAGGGCCCCGGGGGAGGCCTATGGCTACACCTTC. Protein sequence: CSARAPGEAYGYTF.